Below, 21 T cell receptor beta chains from the same sample are listed, as sequenced in a study of STAT3 mutations in large granular lymphocyte leukemia. The antigens for these receptors are not known. Points from the study as a whole: At least one immunodominant TCR beta clonotype appeared in every T-cell large granular lymphocyte leukemia patient.

The table came from immunoSEQ multiplex PCR; TCRdb's copy has only in-frame clones and leaves some out. The table has approximately 42,000 clones, roughly 81% seen once. Sequencing was done on a sample of PBMCs. The receptors were sampled from a human donor with T large granular lymphocyte leukemia. Some clones in this sample may be carry-over from other donors' samples.

The chain links TRBV28 to TRBJ2-2, with 8 positions matching TRBD2. The CDR3 totals 16 residues. The germline V gene encodes CDR1 MDHEN and CDR2 SYDVKM. V was clipped by 4 bases and J by 1 base; unmatched bases: 5. This CDR3 reads CASSSRSGVNTGELFF. The CDR3, as DNA: TGTGCCAGCAGTTCCCGTAGCGGGGTGAACACCGGGGAGCTGTTTTTT.

The chain has TRBV5-4 and TRBJ2-1; 10 bases match TRBD2. In germline, CDR1 is SGHNT, CDR2 YYREEE (reference sequence). Unmatched junction bases numbered 7, after V lost 3 bases and J lost 4 bases. The CDR3 consists of 16 residues. CDR3: CASSSRTSGLYNEQFF. CDR3 DNA: TGTGCCAGCAGCTCCCGGACTAGCGGCCTATACAATGAGCAGTTCTTC.

V and J are TRBV29-1 and TRBJ1-1, with D possibly being TRBD1 (5 bases). V lost 3 bases and J lost 5, with 13 bases in between. CDR1 and CDR2 from the germline V gene are SQVTM and ANQGSEA. The CDR3 sequence is 13 residues long. The CDR3 sequence is CSVDTGRWTEAFF. The CDR3 DNA reads as TGCAGCGTTGACACAGGACGCTGGACTGAAGCTTTCTTT.

The CDR3 DNA is TGTGCCAGTAGAAAACAGCCCGGCACGGTCTATGGCTACACCTTC. Amino acids: CASRKQPGTVYGYTF. This chain joins TRBV19 and TRBJ1-2; D uncertain. V lost 6 bases, J lost 4 bases, and 18 bases lay in between. The CDR3 has 15 residues. Germline loops: CDR1 LNHDA, CDR2 SQIVND (reference sequence).

The genes are TRBV30 and TRBJ1-3; no clear D. The CDR3 runs to 14 residues. Germline lookup yields CDR1 GTSNPN and CDR2 SVGIG (reference sequence). Between the trimmed V and J ends, which lost 3 bases and 0 bases, there was a span of 9 bases. CDR3 sequence (DNA): TGTGCCTGGAGGATTATCGGCTCTGGAAACACCATATATTTT. Translation: CAWRIIGSGNTIYF.

The genes are TRBV6-5 and TRBJ1-4, with a tentative D call TRBD1 (5 bases). CDR1 is MNHEY, CDR2 SVGAGI, per germline. This CDR3 comprises 14 residues. V dropped 6 bases and J dropped 8 bases, with 16 bases sitting between them. The CDR3 loop reads CASSPRVAGEKLFF. CDR3 DNA: TGTGCCAGCAGCCCGCGGGTCGCAGGGGAAAAACTGTTTTTT.

This clone was recorded only once. This sequence joins TRBV6-1 and TRBJ1-2; no firm D call. This CDR3 region has 12 residues. V lost 7 bases and J 8 bases, leaving 14 bases between the germline ends. Germline CDR1 is MNHNS and CDR2 is SASEGT. The CDR3 spells CASTSEVGGYTF. In DNA form, the CDR3 reads TGTGCCAGCACTTCCGAGGTGGGGGGCTACACCTTC.

V and J are TRBV7-2 and TRBJ2-3; 7 bases are a match to TRBD2. The J segment lost 0 bases and the V segment lost 5 bases, leaving 5 bases of the junction unmatched. The CDR3 runs 15 residues. Germline values: CDR1 SGHTA, CDR2 FQGNSA. Written as DNA, the CDR3 is TGTGCCAGCAGCGGGAGGGGATCTAGCACAGATACGCAGTATTTT. Amino acids: CASSGRGSSTDTQYF.

V gene TRBV5-1 combines with J gene TRBJ1-5; TRBD1 matches 8 bases. V shed 0 bases, J shed 0 bases, and the junction held 2 bases outside the gene matches. CDR1 and CDR2 (germline): SGHRS, YFSETQ. The CDR3 length is 16 residues. The CDR3 here is CASSLGDRSSNQPQHF. CDR3 DNA: TGCGCCAGCAGCTTGGGGGACAGGAGTAGCAATCAGCCCCAGCATTTT.

Here the CDR3 DNA reads TGTGCCAGCAGCCCCGGGACAAATATTCGGGAGACCCAGTACTTC. It translates to CASSPGTNIRETQYF. This chain connects TRBV11-2 to TRBJ2-5; TRBD1 might be the D (6 bases). From germline, CDR1 is SGHAT and CDR2 FQNNGV. This CDR3 spans 15 amino acids. The ends were cut back, 5 bases at V and 5 bases at J, with 18 bases in the middle.

This sequence joins TRBV5-1 and TRBJ1-1, with a possible D match to TRBD1 (5 bases). The CDR3 consists of 15 residues. The germline CDR1 and CDR2 sequences are SGHRS and YFSETQ. V was clipped by 0 bases and J by 5 bases, with 14 bases between them. CDR3 in amino acids: CASSLDSAGGTEAFF. Written as DNA, the CDR3 is TGCGCCAGCAGCTTGGACAGCGCCGGGGGTACTGAAGCTTTCTTT.

V is TRBV7-2 and J is TRBJ1-1; 7 nucleotides align to TRBD1. V gave up 5 bases and J gave up 1 base; unmatched junction bases: 4. The V gene's germline CDR1 is SGHTA and CDR2 FQGNSA. The CDR3 covers 14 residues. CDR3 sequence reads: CASSPRQGNTEAFF. Here the CDR3 DNA reads TGTGCCAGCAGCCCGAGACAGGGGAACACTGAAGCTTTCTTT. Filled out from reference TRBV7-2 and TRBJ1-1, the complete variable domain reads GAGVSQSPSNKVTEKGKDVELRCDPISGHTALYWYRQSLGQGLEFLIYFQGNSAPDKSGLPSDRFSAERTGGSVSTLTIQRTQQEDSAVYLCASSPRQGNTEAFFGQGTRLTVV.

This clone was seen more than once but under ten times. This chain connects TRBV28 to TRBJ2-3, with 8 bases aligning to TRBD1. CDR3 length: 15 amino acids. CDR1 is MDHEN and CDR2 is SYDVKM in the germline V gene. With 5 bases clipped from V and 14 bases from J, the junction kept 18 bases outside the gene matches. This CDR3 is CASSPALDGQGRMYF. The CDR3 DNA follows: TGTGCCAGCAGTCCCGCCCTCGATGGACAGGGAAGGATGTATTTT.

This clone occurred a few times. V gene TRBV10-2 combines with J gene TRBJ2-7; no firm D call. Germline V gives CDR1 WSHSY, CDR2 SAAADI. The V gene lost 9 bases and the J gene lost 4 bases, with 7 bases spanning the gap. The CDR3 spans 10 residues. The CDR3 here is CARIPYEQYV. The DNA for the CDR3 is TGCGCCAGGATACCGTACGAGCAGTACGTC.

V and J are TRBV28 and TRBJ2-5; 8 bases line up with TRBD1. With V trimmed by 10 bases and J by 5 bases, 9 bases remained unmatched. Germline CDR1 is MDHEN and CDR2 is SYDVKM. The length of the CDR3 is 13 residues. The CDR3 reads CAIRTGSGETQYF. Written as DNA, the CDR3 is TGTGCCATTCGGACAGGGAGTGGGGAGACCCAGTACTTC.

The chain uses TRBV14 and TRBJ1-1; a possible D gene is TRBD1 (5 bases). Trimming took 1 base from V and 5 from J, leaving 8 bases between them. This CDR3 is built from 13 residues. CDR1 and CDR2 (germline): SGHDN, FVKESK. CDR3 in DNA: TGTGCCAGCAGCCAAGGAGGGACGACTGAAGCTTTCTTT. It codes for CASSQGGTTEAFF.

The V call is TRBV6-5, the J call TRBJ2-3; 10 bases match TRBD1. The CDR3 runs to 13 residues. The V segment lost 6 bases and the J segment 4 bases; nucleotides outside the gene matches: 1. In germline, CDR1 is MNHEY, CDR2 SVGAGI. This CDR3 reads CASRGTGADTQYF. In nucleotides, the CDR3 is TGTGCCAGCAGGGGGACAGGGGCAGATACGCAGTATTTT.

In this sample, this clone turned up a few times. This sequence joins TRBV11-2 and TRBJ1-3; D is ambiguous. The germline V gene has CDR1 SGHAT and CDR2 FQNNGV. Trimming took 9 bases from V and 4 from J, leaving 1 base between them. The CDR3 has 9 amino acids. CDR3 sequence reads: CARGNTIYF. The CDR3 region has the DNA TGTGCCAGGGGAAACACCATATATTTT.

This rearrangement joins TRBV19 to TRBJ1-1; no definite D call. The V gene lost 5 bases and the J gene lost 1 base, with 5 bases spanning the gap. CDR1 is LNHDA and CDR2 is SQIVND in the germline V gene (reference sequence). The CDR3 sequence is 12 residues long. The CDR3 sequence: CASSSQNTEAFF. The CDR3 nucleotides are TGTGCCAGTAGTTCCCAGAACACTGAAGCTTTCTTT.

This chain's CDR3 is CASSFTGHVSDEQFF. CDR3 in DNA: TGTGCCAGCAGTTTTACAGGTCACGTCTCCGATGAGCAGTTCTTC. The rearrangement joins TRBV27 to TRBJ2-1; TRBD1 might be the D (5 bases). The germline CDR1 and CDR2 sequences are MNHEY and SMNVEV (reference sequence). This CDR3 is 15 amino acids long. Trimming pared 3 bases from V and 8 bases from J, leaving 17 bases between.

This rearrangement joins TRBV5-4 to TRBJ1-3; TRBD1 agrees at 7 bases. After removal of 4 bases from V and 4 bases from J, the junction contained 5 bases not matched to a gene. CDR3 length: 14 residues. CDR1 and CDR2 (germline): SGHNT, YYREEE (reference sequence). CDR3 DNA: TGTGCCAGCAGCCTCGGGGGACAGGGAAACACCATATATTTT. This encodes CASSLGGQGNTIYF.